The 15 T cell receptor beta chains presented below share a single source sample, sequenced in a study of blood T cell repertoires in COVID-19. The repertoire was sequenced with immunoSEQ multiplex PCR; TCRdb's copy has only in-frame clones and lacks some. The sample shows fewer than 120,000 clones, roughly 91% of them seen only once. The specimen was peripheral blood. These receptors were taken from a woman between 45 and 65 years old with acute or convalescent COVID-19.

V usage is TRBV6-5 and J usage is TRBJ1-1; 7 nucleotides line up with TRBD1. The CDR3 contains 14 residues. With V trimmed by 7 bases and J by 0 bases, 5 bases remained unmatched. Looked up from germline, CDR1 is MNHEY and CDR2 is SVGAGI. CDR3 DNA sequence: TGTGCCAGCACCCTGGACAGGATGAACACTGAAGCTTTCTTT. It codes for CASTLDRMNTEAFF.

The V and J genes are TRBV19 and TRBJ1-4; maybe TRBD1 (5 bases). The CDR3 extends over 14 amino acids. From germline, CDR1 is LNHDA and CDR2 SQIVND (reference sequence). Trimming shortened V by 7 bases and J by 7 bases, and 16 bases separated the two germline ends. The CDR3 region has the DNA TGTGCCAGTACCAAGGACAATTGGGGTGAAAAACTGTTTTTT. As protein: CASTKDNWGEKLFF.

This clone was seen a handful of times. The chain uses TRBV10-3 and TRBJ1-6; no reliable D call. Germline lookup yields CDR1 ENHRY and CDR2 SYGVKD. The ends were cut back, 3 bases at V and 7 bases at J, with 13 bases in the middle. The CDR3 covers 15 residues. CDR3: CAISDSVIRNSPLHF. The CDR3, as DNA: TGTGCCATCAGTGATTCCGTCATCCGGAATTCACCCCTCCACTTT.

The chain joins TRBV4-1 to TRBJ2-5; unclear D gene. From germline, CDR1 is MGHRA and CDR2 YSYEKL. This CDR3 has 14 residues. Trimming took 2 bases from V and 3 from J, leaving 10 bases between them. CDR3 in DNA: TGCGCCAGCAGCCAAAGTGACTTAAAAGAGACCCAGTACTTC. It specifies CASSQSDLKETQYF.

The chain recombines TRBV19 with TRBJ1-5; maybe TRBD1 (6 bases). Trimming shortened V by 8 bases and J by 7 bases, and 9 bases separated the two germline ends. Germline V gene lookup returns CDR1 LNHDA and CDR2 SQIVND (reference sequence). CDR3 length: 11 residues. CDR3 bases: TGTGCCAGTGGACAGTGGCAGCCCCAGCATTTT. Protein: CASGQWQPQHF.

The chain has TRBV10-3 and TRBJ2-7; 8 bases agree with TRBD1. This CDR3 spans 13 amino acids. Germline CDR1 and CDR2: ENHRY and SYGVKD. The V segment lost 10 bases and the J segment 0 bases; nucleotides outside the gene matches: 5. DNA for the CDR3: TGTGCCACAGGGGGCGCTGACTCCTACGAGCAGTACTTC. Its translation: CATGGADSYEQYF.

The rearrangement links TRBV19 to TRBJ2-2, with D tentatively TRBD1 (6 bases). Germline V gives CDR1 LNHDA, CDR2 SQIVND (reference sequence). Trimming removed 2 bases at V and 5 bases at J, with 15 bases between. CDR3 length equals 16 residues. DNA for the CDR3: TGTGCCAGTAGTATAAGAGTCCAGGGGAAAACCGGGGAGCTGTTTTTT. Its protein product is CASSIRVQGKTGELFF. Supplemented by reference TRBV19 and TRBJ2-2, the full variable domain reads DGGITQSPKYLFRKEGQNVTLSCEQNLNHDAMYWYRQDPGQGLRLIYYSQIVNDFQKGDIAEGYSVSREKKESFPLTVTSAQKNPTAFYLCASSIRVQGKTGELFFGEGSRLTVL.

The chain joins TRBV2 to TRBJ1-5, with 7 bases identical to TRBD1. The CDR3 sequence is 14 residues long. From germline, CDR1 is SNHLY and CDR2 FYNNEI. J gave up 4 bases and V 5 bases, and 5 bases lay outside the gene matches. In nucleotides, the CDR3 is TGTGCCAGCAGTAGGGACAGAAATAATCAGCCCCAGCATTTT. Its translation: CASSRDRNNQPQHF.

V and J are TRBV30 and TRBJ2-7, with TRBD1 identical over 8 bases. J gave up 3 bases and V 0 bases, and 10 bases lay outside the gene matches. Germline V gene data show CDR1 as GTSNPN and CDR2 as SVGIG (reference sequence). This CDR3 is built from 16 residues. The CDR3 loop reads CAWSVLAGGLNYEQYF. The DNA for the CDR3 is TGTGCCTGGAGTGTACTGGCAGGGGGCCTTAACTACGAGCAGTACTTC.

This clone was observed a single time. This rearrangement joins TRBV10-3 to TRBJ1-4; D call uncertain. V dropped 0 bases and J dropped 6 bases, with 8 bases sitting between them. The CDR3 sequence is 14 residues long. Per germline, CDR1 ENHRY and CDR2 SYGVKD. CDR3 sequence reads: CAISESGTDEKLFF. CDR3 DNA sequence: TGTGCCATCAGTGAGTCGGGCACGGATGAAAAACTGTTTTTT.

CDR3 nucleotide sequence: TGCAGCGTTGAAGGCAGGGCACCCGGTGGTTACGAAAAACTGTTTTTT. Its translation: CSVEGRAPGGYEKLFF. This chain links TRBV29-1 with TRBJ1-4, with D tentatively TRBD1 (5 bases). The CDR3 spans 16 residues. Germline CDR1 SQVTM, CDR2 ANQGSEA. V was trimmed by 1 base and J by 8 bases, leaving 20 bases between them.

This chain connects TRBV5-6 to TRBJ1-1, with D unresolved. V lost 4 bases and J lost 6, with 16 bases in between. Germline-derived CDR1 and CDR2 are SGHDT and YYEEEE. The CDR3 is 14 amino acids. The CDR3 region is CASSPVGRISEAFF. The DNA for the CDR3 is TGTGCCAGCAGCCCCGTGGGGAGGATATCTGAAGCTTTCTTT.

V gene TRBV27 combines with J gene TRBJ1-6; a possible D gene is TRBD1 (6 bases). CDR3 length: 14 residues. Germline V gene sequence: CDR1 MNHEY, CDR2 SMNVEV (reference sequence). The germline V and J ends were trimmed by 3 bases and 8 bases, with 11 bases remaining between them. The CDR3 nucleotides are TGTGCCAGCAGTTTCATACAGGGTCATTCACCCCTCCACTTT. It encodes CASSFIQGHSPLHF.

The chain combines TRBV2 with TRBJ1-5; D gene unclear. V gave up 5 bases and J gave up 9 bases, with 17 bases separating them. Germline CDR1 SNHLY, CDR2 FYNNEI. CDR3 length: 14 amino acids. CDR3 nucleotide sequence: TGTGCCAGCAGTCCCCGGGAGGGTTTTCGGCCCCAGCATTTT. It yields the protein CASSPREGFRPQHF. The variable domain in full, completed from reference TRBV2 and TRBJ1-5, reads EPEVTQTPSHQVTQMGQEVILRCVPISNHLYFYWYRQILGQKVEFLVSFYNNEISEKSEIFDDQFSVERPDGSNFTLKIRSTKLEDSAMYFCASSPREGFRPQHFGDGTRLSIL.

The V gene is TRBV6-5, the J gene TRBJ1-1; no firm D call. The CDR3 has 16 amino acids. Germline assignment: CDR1 MNHEY and CDR2 SVGAGI. Trimming removed 0 bases at V and 0 bases at J, with 11 bases between. CDR3 in DNA: TGTGCCAGCAGTTACTCGAGGCGAGCCTTGAACACTGAAGCTTTCTTT. Its translation: CASSYSRRALNTEAFF.